One and the same sample provided the 4 T cell receptor beta chains below, sequenced in a study of glioma-infiltrating T cells after dendritic cell vaccination. The repertoire was sequenced with immunoSEQ multiplex PCR; TCRdb's copy has only in-frame clones and lacks some. Here the sample spans 50,000 to 65,000 clones, 70% to 90% being singletons. Time point: after dendritic cell vaccination, including at tumor progression/relapse. The specimen comprised blood, sampled after dendritic cell vaccination. The receptors were gathered from a human donor with glioblastoma.

The V gene is TRBV9, the J gene TRBJ1-2, with D perhaps matching TRBD1 (5 bases). The CDR3 runs 14 residues. V lost 4 bases, J lost 4 bases, and 14 bases lay in between. Looked up from germline, CDR1 is SGDLS and CDR2 is YYNGEE. CDR3 residues: CASSPPHGGYGYTF. CDR3 DNA: TGTGCCAGCAGCCCCCCTCACGGGGGCTATGGCTACACCTTC.

This chain connects TRBV6-1 to TRBJ2-7; D possibly corresponds to TRBD1 (5 bases). V gave up 1 base and J gave up 2 bases, with 12 bases separating them. Germline loops: CDR1 MNHNS, CDR2 SASEGT. This CDR3 is built from 15 residues. CDR3 sequence (DNA): TGTGCCAGCAGTGAAGGACGGGCAGGGCCCTACGAGCAGTACTTC. Residues: CASSEGRAGPYEQYF.

The table lists this clone with a count of one. V usage is TRBV28 and J usage is TRBJ2-7, with 8 bases lining up with TRBD2. CDR1 and CDR2 (germline): MDHEN, SYDVKM. The CDR3 length is 13 residues. V shed 8 bases and J 4 bases; nucleotides not matched to a gene: 7. The CDR3 region has the DNA TGTGCCAGCGCCCCGGGGGGGGGATACGAGCAGTACTTC. Its translation is CASAPGGGYEQYF.

As regards this clone: Within the sample, other DNA sequences also encode this same CDR3. The chain is built from TRBV7-2 and TRBJ2-5; TRBD2 matches at 13 bases. V trimming: 4 bases; J trimming: 5 bases; junction bases outside the gene matches: 7. The germline gives CDR1 SGHTA, CDR2 FQGNSA. The CDR3 spans 16 residues. DNA of the CDR3: TGTGCCAGCAGCTCAACTAGCGGGGGGGCCGGGGAGACCCAGTACTTC. It specifies CASSSTSGGAGETQYF. Drawing the rest from reference TRBV7-2 and TRBJ2-5, the complete variable domain is GAGVSQSPSNKVTEKGKDVELRCDPISGHTALYWYRQSLGQGLEFLIYFQGNSAPDKSGLPSDRFSAERTGGSVSTLTIQRTQQEDSAVYLCASSSTSGGAGETQYFGPGTRLLVL.